This T cell receptor beta chain was retrieved from a study of OX40 agonist ivuxolimab in advanced cancers. For the study at large: Patients received the agonistic anti-OX40 (CD134) antibody ivuxolimab. General study findings and limits: At doses 0.1 to 3.0 mg/kg, CD4+ and CD8+ clones expanded.

This CDR3 has 13 amino acids. Germline loops: CDR1 MGHDK, CDR2 SYGVNS. Trimming cost V 6 bases and J 8 bases; bases outside gene matches: 8. Enrollment shut out patients with autoimmune disease history or systemic immunosuppression. As to this clone: The antigen remains undetermined.

Sequencing used immunoSEQ multiplex PCR; TCRdb keeps in-frame clones, though not all of them. The table includes around 70,000 clones, 75% to 90% detected once. The genes are TRBV25-1 and TRBJ1-2, with 8 bases lining up with TRBD1. This clonotype originated in an adult with an advanced solid tumor such as melanoma, head and neck, liver or kidney cancer. The source was CD4+ or CD8+ T cells sorted from blood, collected in a trial of the OX40 agonist ivuxolimab. CDR3 region: CASSPQGAGGYTF. DNA of the CDR3: TGTGCCAGCAGCCCCCAGGGGGCAGGAGGCTACACCTTC.